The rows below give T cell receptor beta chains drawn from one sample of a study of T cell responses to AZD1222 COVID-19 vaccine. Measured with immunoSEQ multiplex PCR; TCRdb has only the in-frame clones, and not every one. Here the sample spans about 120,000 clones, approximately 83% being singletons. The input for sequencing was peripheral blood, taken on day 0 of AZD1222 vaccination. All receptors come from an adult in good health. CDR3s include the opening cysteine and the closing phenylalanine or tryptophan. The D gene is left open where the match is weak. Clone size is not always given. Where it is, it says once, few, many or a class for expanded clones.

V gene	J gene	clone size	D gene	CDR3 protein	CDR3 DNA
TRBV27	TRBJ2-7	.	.	CASSLKLGGEQYF	TGTGCCAGCAGTTTAAAACTAGGAGGCGAGCAGTACTTC
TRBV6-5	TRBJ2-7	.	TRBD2	CASIKGSRGVYEQYF	TGTGCCAGCATCAAAGGAAGCCGGGGGGTCTACGAGCAGTACTTC
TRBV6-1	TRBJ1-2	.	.	CASSEMGRLNPYGYTF	TGTGCCAGCAGTGAAATGGGCCGGTTGAACCCTTATGGCTACACCTTC
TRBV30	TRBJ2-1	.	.	CAWRYGSSYNEQFF	TGTGCCTGGAGGTATGGGAGCTCCTACAATGAGCAGTTCTTC
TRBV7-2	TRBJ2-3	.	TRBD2	CASSLEWSGRALGTDTQYF	TGTGCCAGCAGCTTAGAGTGGAGCGGGAGGGCCTTAGGCACAGATACGCAGTATTTT
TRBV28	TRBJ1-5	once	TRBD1	CASGGWDRNQPQHF	TGTGCCAGTGGAGGGTGGGACAGAAATCAGCCCCAGCATTTT
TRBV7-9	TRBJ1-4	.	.	CASSFSEKLFF	TGTGCCAGCAGCTTTTCTGAAAAACTGTTTTTT
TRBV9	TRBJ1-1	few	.	CASSVGASVTTEAFF	TGTGCCAGCAGCGTAGGGGCATCGGTGACCACTGAAGCTTTCTTT
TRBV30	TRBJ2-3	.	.	CAWSFGTYADTQYF	TGTGCCTGGAGTTTTGGGACATACGCAGATACGCAGTATTTT
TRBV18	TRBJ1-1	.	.	CASSPPGPGPSQGTEAFF	TGTGCCAGCTCACCACCGGGACCGGGTCCCTCCCAGGGCACTGAAGCTTTCTTT
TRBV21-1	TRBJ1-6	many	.	CASSKFGVGSPLHF	.
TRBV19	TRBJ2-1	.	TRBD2	CASSIGGLAGAVEQFF	TGTGCCAGTAGTATAGGTGGTCTAGCGGGAGCAGTAGAGCAGTTCTTC
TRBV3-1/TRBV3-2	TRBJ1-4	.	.	CASSHPKEKLFF	TGTGCCAGCAGCCATCCGAAGGAAAAACTGTTTTTT
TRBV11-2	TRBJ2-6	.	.	CASSHNSGANVLTF	TGTGCCAGCAGCCATAATTCTGGGGCCAACGTCCTGACTTTC
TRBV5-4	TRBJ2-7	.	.	CASSWEGQSYEQYF	TGTGCCAGCAGCTGGGAGGGACAGTCCTACGAGCAGTACTTC
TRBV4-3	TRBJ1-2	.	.	CASSLGVRDTHQGYTF	TGCGCCAGCAGCCTGGGTGTCCGGGACACCCATCAGGGCTACACCTTC
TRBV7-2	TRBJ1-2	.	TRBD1	CASSWDSNYGYTF	TGTGCCAGCAGCTGGGACAGTAACTATGGCTACACCTTC
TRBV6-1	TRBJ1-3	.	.	CASRPSGNTIYF	TGTGCCAGCCGGCCCTCTGGAAACACCATATATTTT
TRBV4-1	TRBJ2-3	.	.	CASSQESGRPSDTQYF	TGCGCCAGCAGCCAAGAATCAGGACGGCCTTCGGATACGCAGTATTTT
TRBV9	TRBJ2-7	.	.	CASSVVPTPTYEQYF	TGTGCCAGCAGCGTAGTCCCTACACCAACCTACGAGCAGTACTTC
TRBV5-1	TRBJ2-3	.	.	CASSLGLDTDTQYF	TGCGCCAGCAGCTTGGGCCTAGATACAGATACGCAGTATTTT
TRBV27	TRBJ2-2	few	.	CASSPGTGELFF	TGTGCCAGCAGTCCTGGGACCGGGGAGCTGTTTTTT
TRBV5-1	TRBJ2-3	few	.	CASSLAVEDTQYF	TGCGCCAGCAGCTTGGCCGTTGAGGATACGCAGTATTTT
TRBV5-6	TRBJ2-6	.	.	CASSPLDLSTGANVLTF	TGTGCCAGCAGCCCACTAGATCTGTCTACTGGGGCCAACGTCCTGACTTTC
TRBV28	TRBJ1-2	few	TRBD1	CATGGLDYGYTF	TGTGCCACAGGGGGCTTGGACTATGGCTACACCTTC
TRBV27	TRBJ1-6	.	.	CASSSGVSGNSPLHF	TGTGCCAGCAGTTCAGGGGTTAGCGGTAATTCACCCCTCCACTTT
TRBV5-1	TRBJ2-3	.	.	CASSFGQSSTDTQYF	TGCGCCAGCAGCTTCGGACAGTCTAGCACAGATACGCAGTATTTT
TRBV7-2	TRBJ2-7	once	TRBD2	CASIRLAGIFYEQYF	TGTGCCAGCATTCGACTAGCGGGGATTTTCTACGAGCAGTACTTC
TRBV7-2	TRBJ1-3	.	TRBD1	CASSYTGQSSGNTIYF	TGTGCCAGCAGCTATACGGGACAGAGCTCTGGAAACACCATATATTTT